Following are 9 T cell receptor beta chains from one sample sequenced in a study of shared clonotypes between healthy human individuals. The assay was immunoSEQ multiplex PCR, and TCRdb's table has in-frame clones only and misses some. This sample yields some 1.5 million clones, of which roughly 96% are seen a single time; about 1% belongs to the top ten. Sequencing was carried out using naive CD4+ T cells sorted from blood. The sample's subset: CD45RA+ positively selected. The receptors derive from a man aged 25 to 45 in good health.

The chain is built from TRBV7-9 and TRBJ2-2; perhaps TRBD1 as D (6 bases). Trimming took off 3 bases at V and 7 bases at J, with 15 bases between the two ends. The germline gives CDR1 SEHNR, CDR2 FQNEAQ (reference sequence). The CDR3 runs to 15 residues. The CDR3 sequence is CASSLRQAGGGELFF. Written as DNA, the CDR3 is TGTGCCAGCAGCTTGAGACAGGCGGGTGGCGGGGAGCTGTTTTTT.

This clone was found once. The chain couples TRBV6-5 to TRBJ2-1; 8 bases are shared with TRBD2. CDR1 and CDR2 from the germline V gene are MNHEY and SVGAGI. The V segment lost 6 bases and the J segment 9 bases; nucleotides outside the gene matches: 13. CDR3 length: 15 amino acids. CDR3 sequence reads: CASSRLASRRGEQFF. DNA for the CDR3: TGTGCCAGCAGCCGACTAGCGAGTCGGCGTGGTGAGCAGTTCTTC.

The chain recombines TRBV5-1 with TRBJ2-3; D may be TRBD1 or TRBD2 (5 bases each). Germline V gives CDR1 SGHRS, CDR2 YFSETQ. This CDR3 has 15 amino acids. V dropped 5 bases and J dropped 2 bases, with 15 bases sitting between them. The CDR3, as DNA: TGCGCCAGCAGTTTCTTGGGGGAGCACACAGATACGCAGTATTTT. Residues: CASSFLGEHTDTQYF.

The chain couples TRBV27 to TRBJ2-7; 9 bases are shared with TRBD1. Germline loops: CDR1 MNHEY, CDR2 SMNVEV (reference sequence). The CDR3 is 16 amino acids. The V gene end was trimmed by 10 bases and the J gene end by 3 bases; junction bases not matched to a gene: 16. For the CDR3, the DNA is TGTGCCACCAAGGACAGGGGAGGCCTCGGGAACTACGAGCAGTACTTC. This translates into CATKDRGGLGNYEQYF.

In regard to this clone: In the same sample, other DNA sequences code for this CDR3. The rearrangement uses TRBV28 and TRBJ2-7; 10 bases agree with TRBD2. Germline V gene data show CDR1 as MDHEN and CDR2 as SYDVKM. The trim removed 5 bases at V and 0 bases at J, leaving 1 base unmatched. This CDR3 region has 14 residues. CDR3 bases: TGTGCCAGCAGTCCTAGCGGGAGCTCCTACGAGCAGTACTTC. It codes for CASSPSGSSYEQYF.

The chain combines TRBV29-1 with TRBJ1-1; tentatively, D is TRBD1 (6 bases). CDR3 size: 14 residues. Germline CDR1 SQVTM, CDR2 ANQGSEA. The V and J ends lost 7 bases and 6 bases respectively, with 21 bases between them. CDR3 sequence reads: CSAERVPGGSEAFF. CDR3 sequence (DNA): TGCAGCGCCGAAAGAGTACCGGGGGGCTCTGAAGCTTTCTTT.

The CDR3 bases are TGTGCCACCGGCCGACAGGGCTCCTACAATGAGCAGTTCTTC. Its translation: CATGRQGSYNEQFF. This chain joins TRBV5-4 and TRBJ2-1; 7 nucleotides match TRBD1. The CDR3 has 14 amino acids. After removal of 9 bases from V and 0 bases from J, the junction contained 6 bases not matched to a gene. Germline-derived CDR1 and CDR2 are SGHNT and YYREEE (reference sequence). Full variable domain (outside the CDR3, taken from reference TRBV5-4 and TRBJ2-1): ETGVTQSPTHLIKTRGQQVTLRCSSQSGHNTVSWYQQALGQGPQFIFQYYREEENGRGNFPPRFSGLQFPNYSSELNVNALELDDSALYLCATGRQGSYNEQFFGPGTRLTVL.

The chain is built from TRBV7-6 and TRBJ2-7; D is undetermined. Deletions cut 8 bases from V and 0 bases from J, with 11 bases between. CDR1 and CDR2 from the germline V gene are SGHVS and FNYEAQ. The CDR3 contains 13 residues. The CDR3 bases are TGTGCCAGCGGAGACCTGAGCTCCTACGAGCAGTACTTC. This encodes CASGDLSSYEQYF.

The chain recombines TRBV6-1 with TRBJ2-7, with D possibly being TRBD1 (5 bases). With 4 bases removed from V and 6 bases from J, the gap between germline ends came to 19 bases. Germline lookup yields CDR1 MNHNS and CDR2 SASEGT. The CDR3 loop spans 15 amino acids. The CDR3 sequence: CASSAAGVGLGEQYF. The CDR3 nucleotides are TGTGCCAGCAGTGCAGCAGGCGTGGGGCTGGGCGAGCAGTACTTC.